This TCR beta chain originates from a study of T-cell memory formation after mild COVID-19. Overall study: TCR clusters were largely donor specific.

MiXCR, run by TCRdb on the 5' RACE reads, gives a single entry per CDR3 protein. The repertoire includes 45,000 to 65,000 distinct CDR3 sequences, 9.3% of them detected once, and about an eighth sits in the top ten. This clonotype was recorded at least ten times. Looked up from germline, CDR1 is SGHDT and CDR2 is YYEEEE. CDR3 length: 15 amino acids. The V and J ends lost 1 base and 5 bases, in that order; junction bases with no gene match: 5. This chain links TRBV5-6 with TRBJ2-1, with 8 bases identical to TRBD1. Input material: PBMCs or a T cell subset sorted from them (not recorded which). The receptor was isolated from an adult woman who had mild COVID-19 (a few samples of this study predate the infection). Cell type and time point are not known. In DNA form, the CDR3 reads TGTGCCAGCAGCTTGCGGGCAGGGGGCAACAATGAGCAGTTCTTC. It codes for CASSLRAGGNNEQFF.